This T cell receptor (beta chain) derives from a study of T cells expressing NK-cell markers. General study results and limits: There remained a lack of clarity about HCMV specificity of expanded NKG2C+ T cell clones.

UMI-tagged 5'RACE template switching yielded the TCR beta cDNA. No DNA is given; TCRdb re-called the 5' RACE reads and lists each CDR3 protein once. This table holds hundreds of thousands of distinct CDR3 sequences. The CDR3 is 14 residues long. To note about this clonotype: Its target is unknown.

This chain joins TRBV12-3 or TRBV12-4 and TRBJ1-2. This sequence originates from a woman between 18 and 75 years old in good health. Input material: blood T cells: a sorted CD56 or NKG2C T cell subset, CD4+ or CD8+ T cells, or bulk PBMC T cells (not recorded which). CDR3 residues: CASSLFGGANGYTF.